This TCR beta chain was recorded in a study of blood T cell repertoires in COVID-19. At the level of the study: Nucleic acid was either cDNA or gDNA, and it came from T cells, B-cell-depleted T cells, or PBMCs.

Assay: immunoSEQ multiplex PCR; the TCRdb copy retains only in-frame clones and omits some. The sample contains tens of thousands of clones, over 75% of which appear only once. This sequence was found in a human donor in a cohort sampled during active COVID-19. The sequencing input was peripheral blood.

CDR3 sequence: CASSPRPFGGSTDTQYF. CDR3 DNA sequence: TGTGCCAGCAGCCCACGCCCCTTCGGGGGGAGCACAGATACGCAGTATTTT. The chain couples TRBV11-2 to TRBJ2-3, with TRBD2 identical over 7 bases. J was trimmed by 0 bases and V by 5 bases; bases with no gene match: 11. The CDR3 has 17 amino acids. Germline V gene lookup returns CDR1 SGHAT and CDR2 FQNNGV.